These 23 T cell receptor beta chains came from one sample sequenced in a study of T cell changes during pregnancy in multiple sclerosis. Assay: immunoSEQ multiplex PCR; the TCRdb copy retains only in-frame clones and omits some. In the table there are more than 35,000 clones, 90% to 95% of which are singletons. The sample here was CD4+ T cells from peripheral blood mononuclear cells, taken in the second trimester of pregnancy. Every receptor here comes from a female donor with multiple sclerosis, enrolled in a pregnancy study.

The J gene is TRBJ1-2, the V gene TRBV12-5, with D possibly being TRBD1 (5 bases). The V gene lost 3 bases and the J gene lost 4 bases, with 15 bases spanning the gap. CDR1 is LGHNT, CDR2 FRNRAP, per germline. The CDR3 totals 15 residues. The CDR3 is CASGLWNRGFYGYTF. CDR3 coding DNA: TGTGCTAGTGGTTTATGGAATAGGGGCTTCTATGGCTACACCTTC.

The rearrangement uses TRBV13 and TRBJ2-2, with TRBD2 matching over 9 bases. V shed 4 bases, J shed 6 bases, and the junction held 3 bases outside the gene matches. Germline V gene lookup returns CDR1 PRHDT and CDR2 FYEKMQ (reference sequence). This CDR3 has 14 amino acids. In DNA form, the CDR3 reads TGTGCCAGCAGCTCCGCGGGGGGGGCCGGGGAGCTGTTTTTT. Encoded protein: CASSSAGGAGELFF.

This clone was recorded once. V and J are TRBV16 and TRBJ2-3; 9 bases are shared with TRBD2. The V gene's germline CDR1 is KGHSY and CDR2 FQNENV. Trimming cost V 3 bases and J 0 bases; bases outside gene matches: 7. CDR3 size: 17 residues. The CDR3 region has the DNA TGTGCCAGCAGCCACCCAGGACTAGCGCCTAGCACAGATACGCAGTATTTT. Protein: CASSHPGLAPSTDTQYF.

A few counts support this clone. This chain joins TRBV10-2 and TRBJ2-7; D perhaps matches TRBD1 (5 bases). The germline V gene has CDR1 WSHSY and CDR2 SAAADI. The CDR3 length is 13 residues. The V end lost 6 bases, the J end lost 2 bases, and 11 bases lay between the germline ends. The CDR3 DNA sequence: TGCGCCAGCAGAGGGGCAGGAGCCTACGAGCAGTACTTC. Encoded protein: CASRGAGAYEQYF.

CDR3 region: CASSFRGRDGYTF. The CDR3 nucleotides are TGTGCCAGCAGCTTCAGGGGGCGAGATGGCTACACCTTC. The chain uses TRBV5-8 and TRBJ1-2, with 8 bases that match TRBD1. This CDR3 is built from 13 residues. V shed 2 bases and J 6 bases; nucleotides not matched to a gene: 3. In germline, CDR1 is SGHTS, CDR2 YDEGEE.

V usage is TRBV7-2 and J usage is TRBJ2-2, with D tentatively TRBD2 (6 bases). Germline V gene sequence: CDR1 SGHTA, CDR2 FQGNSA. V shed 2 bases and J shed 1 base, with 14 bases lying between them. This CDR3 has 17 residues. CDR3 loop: CASSLLRTTMNTGELFF. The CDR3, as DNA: TGTGCCAGCAGCTTACTCCGGACTACTATGAACACCGGGGAGCTGTTTTTT.

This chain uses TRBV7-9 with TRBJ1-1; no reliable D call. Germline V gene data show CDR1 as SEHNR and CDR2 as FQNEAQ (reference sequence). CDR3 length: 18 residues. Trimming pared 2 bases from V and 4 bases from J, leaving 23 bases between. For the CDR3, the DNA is TGTGCCAGCAGCTTACGTGGGGTGAGGACGGGATTTCGCACTGAAGCTTTCTTT. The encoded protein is CASSLRGVRTGFRTEAFF.

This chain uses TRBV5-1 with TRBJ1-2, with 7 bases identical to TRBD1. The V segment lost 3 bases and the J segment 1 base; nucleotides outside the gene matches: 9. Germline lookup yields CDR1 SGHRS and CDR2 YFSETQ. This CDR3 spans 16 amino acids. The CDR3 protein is CASSWGDRDFNYGYTF. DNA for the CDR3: TGCGCCAGCAGCTGGGGTGACAGGGACTTTAACTATGGCTACACCTTC.

The CDR3: CASSLTDTASSTEAFF. The CDR3 coding sequence is TGTGCCAGCAGCTTAACGGATACAGCTTCATCCACTGAAGCTTTCTTT. The V and J genes are TRBV7-3 and TRBJ1-1, with D unclear. CDR3 length equals 16 residues. Trimming pared 0 bases from V and 4 bases from J, leaving 15 bases between. CDR1 and CDR2 from the germline V gene are SGHTA and FQGTGA.

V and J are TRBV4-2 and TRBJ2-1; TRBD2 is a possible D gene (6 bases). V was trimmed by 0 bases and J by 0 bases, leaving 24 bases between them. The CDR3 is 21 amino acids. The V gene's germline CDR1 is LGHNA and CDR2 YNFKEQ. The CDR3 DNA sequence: TGTGCCAGCAGCCAAGATTGGCGGGGAGCGGGCCGAATTAGCTCCTACAATGAGCAGTTCTTC. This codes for CASSQDWRGAGRISSYNEQFF.

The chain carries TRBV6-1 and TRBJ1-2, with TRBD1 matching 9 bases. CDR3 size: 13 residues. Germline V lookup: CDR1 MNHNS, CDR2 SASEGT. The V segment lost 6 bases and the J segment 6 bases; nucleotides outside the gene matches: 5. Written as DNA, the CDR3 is TGTGCCAGCAGCTATACAGGGGGCCATGGCTACACCTTC. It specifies CASSYTGGHGYTF.

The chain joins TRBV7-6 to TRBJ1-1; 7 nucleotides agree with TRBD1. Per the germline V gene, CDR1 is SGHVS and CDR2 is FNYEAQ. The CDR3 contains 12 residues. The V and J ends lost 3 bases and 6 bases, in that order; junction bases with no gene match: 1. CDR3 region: CASSFTGAEAFF. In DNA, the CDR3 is TGTGCCAGCAGCTTTACAGGGGCTGAAGCTTTCTTT.

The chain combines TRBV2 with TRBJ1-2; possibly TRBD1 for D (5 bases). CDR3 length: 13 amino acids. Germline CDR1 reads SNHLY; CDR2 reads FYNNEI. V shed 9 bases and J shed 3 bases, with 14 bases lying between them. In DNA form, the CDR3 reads TGTGCCAGATACAGGAGAGAGGACTATGGCTACACCTTC. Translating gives CARYRREDYGYTF.

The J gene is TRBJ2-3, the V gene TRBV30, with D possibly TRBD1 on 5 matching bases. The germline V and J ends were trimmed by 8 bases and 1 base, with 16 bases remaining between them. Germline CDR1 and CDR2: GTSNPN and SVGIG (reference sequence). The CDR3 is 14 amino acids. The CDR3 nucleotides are TGTGCCAGTTCCGGGCAGGGCGGCACAGATACGCAGTATTTT. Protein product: CASSGQGGTDTQYF. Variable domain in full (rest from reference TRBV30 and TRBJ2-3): SQTIHQWPATLVQPVGSPLSLECTVEGTSNPNLYWYRQAAGRGLQLLFYSVGIGQISSEVPQNLSASRPQDRQFILSSKKLLLSDSGFYLCASSGQGGTDTQYFGPGTRLTVL.

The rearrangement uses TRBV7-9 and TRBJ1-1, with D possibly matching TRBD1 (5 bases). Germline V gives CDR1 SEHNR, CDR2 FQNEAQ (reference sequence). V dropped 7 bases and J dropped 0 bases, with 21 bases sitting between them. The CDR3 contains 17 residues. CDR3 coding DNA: TGTGCCAGCACCCAACCCGGGACGGGAGTGATGAACACTGAAGCTTTCTTT. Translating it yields CASTQPGTGVMNTEAFF.

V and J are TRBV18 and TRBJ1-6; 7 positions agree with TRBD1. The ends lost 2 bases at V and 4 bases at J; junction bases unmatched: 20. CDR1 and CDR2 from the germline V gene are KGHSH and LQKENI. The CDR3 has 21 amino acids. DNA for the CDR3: TGTGCCAGCTCACCATCTTATCCCGGGACAGTCGGGGGCCCTTATAATTCACCCCTCCACTTT. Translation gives CASSPSYPGTVGGPYNSPLHF.

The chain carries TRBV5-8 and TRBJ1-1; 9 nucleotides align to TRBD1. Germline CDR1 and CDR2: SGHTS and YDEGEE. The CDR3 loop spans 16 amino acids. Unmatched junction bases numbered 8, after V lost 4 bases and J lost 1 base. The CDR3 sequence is CASSRGQGGGNTEAFF. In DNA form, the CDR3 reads TGTGCCAGCAGCCGGGGACAGGGCGGGGGGAACACTGAAGCTTTCTTT.

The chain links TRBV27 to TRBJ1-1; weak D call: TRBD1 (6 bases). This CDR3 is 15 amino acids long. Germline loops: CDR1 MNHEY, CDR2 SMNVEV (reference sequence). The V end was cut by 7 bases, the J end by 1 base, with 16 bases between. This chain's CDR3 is CASKLLTGPNTEAFF. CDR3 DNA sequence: TGTGCCAGCAAACTATTAACAGGGCCGAACACTGAAGCTTTCTTT.

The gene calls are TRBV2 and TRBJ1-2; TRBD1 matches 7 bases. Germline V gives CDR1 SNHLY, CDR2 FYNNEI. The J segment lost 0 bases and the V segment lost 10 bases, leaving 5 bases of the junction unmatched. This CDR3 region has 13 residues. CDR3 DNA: TGTGCCACCGGACAGGCCCCTAACTATGGCTACACCTTC. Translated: CATGQAPNYGYTF.

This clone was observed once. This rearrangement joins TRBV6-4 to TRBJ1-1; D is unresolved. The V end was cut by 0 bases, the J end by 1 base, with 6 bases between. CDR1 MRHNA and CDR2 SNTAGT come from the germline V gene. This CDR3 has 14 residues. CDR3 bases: TGTGCCAGCAGTGACTCGCGGCGGAACACTGAAGCTTTCTTT. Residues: CASSDSRRNTEAFF.

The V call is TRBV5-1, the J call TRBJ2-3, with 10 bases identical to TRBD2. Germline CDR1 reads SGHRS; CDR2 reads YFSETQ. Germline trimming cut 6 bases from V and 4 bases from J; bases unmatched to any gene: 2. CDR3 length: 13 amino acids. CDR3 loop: CASTLAGADTQYF. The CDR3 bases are TGCGCCAGCACCCTAGCGGGAGCAGATACGCAGTATTTT.

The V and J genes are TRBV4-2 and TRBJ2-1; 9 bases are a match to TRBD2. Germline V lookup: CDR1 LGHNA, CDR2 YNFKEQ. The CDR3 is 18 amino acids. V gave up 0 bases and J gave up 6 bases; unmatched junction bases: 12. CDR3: CASSQDPLAGSVINEQFF. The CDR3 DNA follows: TGTGCCAGCAGCCAAGATCCGCTAGCGGGGTCGGTGATCAATGAGCAGTTCTTC.

The CDR3 loop is CASSRTSGSYEQYF. The CDR3 DNA reads TGTGCCAGCAGTCGGACTAGCGGCTCCTACGAGCAGTACTTC. The chain links TRBV6-1 to TRBJ2-7, with 10 positions matching TRBD2. Looked up from germline, CDR1 is MNHNS and CDR2 is SASEGT. The V gene end was trimmed by 5 bases and the J gene end by 0 bases; junction bases not matched to a gene: 1. There are 14 residues in the CDR3.